Sequencing of this TCR beta chain was carried out in a study of blood T cell repertoires in COVID-19. Study context: From the United States, Italy and Spain came samples of acute and convalescent COVID-19. PBMCs, B-cell-depleted T cells, or T cells provided the cDNA or gDNA that made up the material.

The V gene end was trimmed by 5 bases and the J gene end by 10 bases; junction bases not matched to a gene: 11. Germline CDR1 LNHDA, CDR2 SQIVND (reference sequence). CDR3 length equals 14 residues. In the original processing: Estimation of nucleated cell counts was performed using reference gene primer amplification. The data were produced by immunoSEQ multiplex PCR, yet TCRdb's version contains in-frame clones alone and is incomplete. The DNA gave D and trimming, while V, J and clone size come from that table. The table has about 270,000 clones, around nine tenths seen once. Sequenced: peripheral blood. This chain uses TRBV19 with TRBJ1-2; TRBD1 matches at 9 bases. This receptor was obtained from a man aged 40-50 years with active or convalescent COVID-19. This chain's CDR3 is CASSYGTGLGAYTF. The CDR3 DNA is TGTGCCAGTAGTTACGGGACAGGGCTGGGTGCCTACACCTTC.